Listed here are 10 T cell receptor beta chains from one sample, sequenced in a study of blood T cells in healthy people across ages. A second PCR of about 7 to 12 cycles used a sample-barcoded 5' primer and a J-beta primer mix. TCRdb itself ran the 5' RACE reads through MiXCR, one entry per CDR3 protein. The sample has 550,000 to 600,000 distinct CDR3 sequences; around 48% are singletons. The sequenced sample consisted of blood. The receptor source for this set is a man older than 75 in good health.

This clonotype was counted only a few times. Here the CDR3 reads CASSQDLPGQGAVGTNEKLFF. CDR3 nucleotide sequence: TGCGCCAGCAGCCAAGATTTGCCGGGACAGGGGGCAGTTGGGACTAATGAAAAACTGTTTTTT. The rearrangement uses TRBV4-3 and TRBJ1-4, with 12 bases identical to TRBD1. Trimming at V came to 0 bases and at J to 2 bases, leaving 13 bases not matched to a gene. This CDR3 is 21 amino acids long. Germline CDR1 is LGHNA and CDR2 is YSLEER.

This sequence joins TRBV27 and TRBJ2-1, with unresolved D. Germline CDR1 reads MNHEY; CDR2 reads SMNVEV (reference sequence). Deletions cut 0 bases from V and 8 bases from J, with 17 bases between. The CDR3 runs 16 residues. In DNA, the CDR3 is TGTGCCAGCAGTTTATCTCCGGGCAGCTACGGGCATGAGCAGTTCTTC. Residues: CASSLSPGSYGHEQFF.

The chain combines TRBV2 with TRBJ2-1; unclear D gene. Germline values: CDR1 SNHLY, CDR2 FYNNEI. Trimming removed 4 bases from V and 5 bases from J, with 9 bases in between. CDR3 length: 13 amino acids. DNA for the CDR3: TGTGCCAGCAGTGTTGGAGAGAACAATGAGCAGTTCTTC. It specifies CASSVGENNEQFF.

The CDR3 sequence is CASMGRGPTNYNEQFF. CDR3 coding DNA: TGTGCCAGCATGGGGCGGGGCCCCACCAACTACAATGAGCAGTTCTTC. The chain employs TRBV25-1 and TRBJ2-1; possible D gene TRBD2, 6 bases. The CDR3 has 16 amino acids. The germline gives CDR1 MGHDK, CDR2 SYGVNS. V was shortened by 7 bases and J by 3 bases, with 19 bases between the two germline ends.

This clonotype appeared once. This chain links TRBV5-1 with TRBJ2-1; 7 nucleotides agree with TRBD2. The CDR3 sequence is 16 residues long. The V gene end was trimmed by 4 bases and the J gene end by 3 bases; junction bases not matched to a gene: 10. The germline V gene encodes CDR1 SGHRS and CDR2 YFSETQ. CDR3 amino acids: CASSPAAASGYNEQFF. The CDR3 region has the DNA TGCGCCAGCAGCCCGGCGGCCGCTAGCGGCTACAATGAGCAGTTCTTC. Variable domain in full (rest from reference TRBV5-1 and TRBJ2-1): KAGVTQTPRYLIKTRGQQVTLSCSPISGHRSVSWYQQTPGQGLQFLFEYFSETQRNKGNFPGRFSGRQFSNSRSEMNVSTLELGDSALYLCASSPAAASGYNEQFFGPGTRLTVL.

Note on this clonotype: One end of the junction does not line up with germline, which may come from a read error. The J gene is TRBJ1-2, the V gene TRBV14; perhaps TRBD1 as D (6 bases). Per the germline V gene, CDR1 is SGHDN and CDR2 is FVKESK. This CDR3 is built from 15 residues. CDR3 coding DNA: TGTGCCAGCAGCCGAGGACAGTTTAAAGACTATGGCTGCACCTTC. Translating gives CASSRGQFKDYGCTF.

CDR3: CAIRTDKVEKLFF. The CDR3 nucleotides read TGTGCCATCAGAACGGACAAGGTTGAAAAACTGTTTTTT. V is TRBV10-3 and J is TRBJ1-4; D is perhaps TRBD1 (5 bases). CDR1 and CDR2 from the germline V gene are ENHRY and SYGVKD. Trimming took off 6 bases at V and 7 bases at J, with 12 bases between the two ends. The CDR3 contains 13 residues.

V and J are TRBV7-3 and TRBJ1-6, with 7 bases identical to TRBD1. The CDR3 has 14 amino acids. V trimming: 4 bases; J trimming: 7 bases; junction bases outside the gene matches: 4. Germline-derived CDR1 and CDR2 are SGHTA and FQGTGA. The CDR3 bases are TGTGCCAGCAGCTCCGGGACAGTAAATTCACCCCTCCACTTT. This encodes CASSSGTVNSPLHF. Looking up the rest from reference TRBV7-3 and TRBJ1-6 gives the full variable domain: GAGVSQTPSNKVTEKGKYVELRCDPISGHTALYWYRQSLGQGPEFLIYFQGTGAADDSGLPNDRFFAVRPEGSVSTLKIQRTERGDSAVYLCASSSGTVNSPLHFGNGTRLTVT.

This clonotype was counted once. This chain joins TRBV6-6 and TRBJ2-1; TRBD1 might be the D (7 bases). CDR1 is MNHNY, CDR2 SVGAGI, per germline (reference sequence). The V and J ends lost 6 bases and 13 bases respectively, with 19 bases between them. This CDR3 spans 13 amino acids. The CDR3 DNA sequence: TGTGCCAGCAGATCCCCAGGGGGAGGACAACAGTTCTTC. As protein: CASRSPGGGQQFF.

The rearrangement joins TRBV12-3 or TRBV12-4 to TRBJ1-1; TRBD1 aligns across 7 bases. V shed 7 bases, J shed 4 bases, and the junction held 9 bases outside the gene matches. This CDR3 has 14 amino acids. CDR3 sequence (DNA): TGTGCCAGCACCCGGACAGGAATGGGCACTGAAGCTTTCTTT. Translation: CASTRTGMGTEAFF.